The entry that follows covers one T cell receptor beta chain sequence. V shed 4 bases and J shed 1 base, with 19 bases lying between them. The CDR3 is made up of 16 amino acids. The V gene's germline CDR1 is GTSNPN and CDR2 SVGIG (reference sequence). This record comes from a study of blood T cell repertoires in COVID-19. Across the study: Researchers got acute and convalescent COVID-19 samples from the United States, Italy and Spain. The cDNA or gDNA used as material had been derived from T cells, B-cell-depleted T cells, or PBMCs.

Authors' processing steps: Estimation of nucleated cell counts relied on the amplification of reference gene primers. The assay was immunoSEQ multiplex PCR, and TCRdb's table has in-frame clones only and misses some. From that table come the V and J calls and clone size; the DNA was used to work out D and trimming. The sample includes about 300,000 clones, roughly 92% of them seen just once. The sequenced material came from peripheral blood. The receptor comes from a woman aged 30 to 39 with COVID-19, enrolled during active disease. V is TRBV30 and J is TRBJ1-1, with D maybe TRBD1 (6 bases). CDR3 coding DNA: TGTGCCTGGACCATAATCCGGACAGACCAGAACACTGAAGCTTTCTTT. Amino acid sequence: CAWTIIRTDQNTEAFF.